This T cell receptor beta chain was captured by sequencing in a study of cytomegalovirus exposure and HLA in healthy donors. Study information: Caucasian-associated ancestry cluster membership applied to over 80% of some 400 genotyped donors.

A multiplex PCR was run with 60 Vbeta primers and 13 Jbeta primers. Sequencing was performed with immunoSEQ multiplex PCR; in TCRdb, only in-frame clones are kept and a portion is missing. The profile covers under 200,000 clones, with 70% to 80% appearing a single time and about 14% taken by the ten largest. Worth noting for this clone: Other DNA sequences from this sample encode an identical CDR3 as well.

The CDR3 sequence is 14 residues long. Germline values: CDR1 MNHEY, CDR2 SVGAGI. V shed 6 bases, J shed 6 bases, and the junction held 3 bases outside the gene matches. The rearrangement uses TRBV6-5 and TRBJ1-6; 9 nucleotides agree with TRBD1. The sequenced material came from PBMCs. The clonotype originates from a woman aged 25-40 years in good health and CMV-seropositive. CDR3 region: CASRGTGPNSPLHF. CDR3 DNA sequence: TGTGCCAGCAGGGGGACAGGGCCTAATTCACCCCTCCACTTT.